A single sample is the source of the 2 T cell receptor beta chains below, sequenced in a study of graft-versus-host responses after intestinal transplantation. Processing of graft tissue released intraepithelial and lamina propria lymphocytes. Repertoires were generated with immunoSEQ multiplex PCR, while TCRdb's copy carries only in-frame clones and drops some. Of about 8,100 clones in the sample, around 62% were seen once. The specimen comprised ileum tissue, sampled approximately 450 days after transplant. These receptors were taken from a human patient who received an intestinal transplant, so some T cells may come from the graft donor.

The chain employs TRBV2 and TRBJ2-7; TRBD2 is a possible D gene (6 bases). Per the germline V gene, CDR1 is SNHLY and CDR2 is FYNNEI. V was trimmed by 6 bases and J by 3 bases, leaving 12 bases between them. This CDR3 has 13 amino acids. This chain's CDR3 is CASRRDSYYEQYF. As DNA, the CDR3 is TGTGCCAGCAGGAGGGACTCATACTACGAGCAGTACTTC.

Written as DNA, the CDR3 is TGTGCCAGCAGCCCCCGAGGTTTGGGAGATACGCAGTATTTT. This encodes CASSPRGLGDTQYF. This sequence joins TRBV7-3 and TRBJ2-3; D gene unclear. Germline loops: CDR1 SGHTA, CDR2 FQGTGA. V shed 5 bases and J shed 5 bases, with 14 bases lying between them. This CDR3 has 14 residues.